This TCR beta chain was captured by sequencing in a study of T-cell reconstitution after alpha-beta-depleted transplantation in children. General study results and limits: At day 60, the high TCRbeta diversity found in some patients originated from recipient T cells and thymic progenitors that had survived.

Unique molecular identifiers tagged the TCRbeta library. From the PCR reads, TCRdb called clonotypes with MiXCR, one entry per CDR3 protein. The top ten clones hold 0.65% to 0.9% of a sample with under 850,000 distinct CDR3 sequences, around 14% of them seen once. The length of the CDR3 is 12 residues. Germline values: CDR1 SGHVS, CDR2 FNYEAQ. V lost 3 bases and J lost 5, with 5 bases in between. Many counts were recorded for this clonotype. The antigen is undetermined. The sequenced sample was PBMCs, obtained before TCRalphabeta/CD19-depleted stem cell transplant. This rearrangement joins TRBV7-6 to TRBJ2-1; D is unclear. The clonotype comes from a girl aged 2-10 years with congenital amegakaryocytic thrombocytopenia, due to receive a stem cell transplant. The CDR3 loop is CASSFVDNEQFF. As DNA, the CDR3 is TGTGCCAGCAGCTTTGTCGACAATGAGCAGTTCTTC.